This entry concerns a single T cell receptor beta chain. A J-beta primer mix and a sample-barcoded 5' primer were used in a second PCR of roughly 6 to 11 cycles. TCRdb itself ran the 5' RACE reads through MiXCR, one entry per CDR3 protein. The data hold 1.5 million to 1.8 million distinct CDR3 sequences, with 35% to 45% observed a single time. This CDR3 spans 18 amino acids. The V end was cut by 5 bases, the J end by 2 bases, with 25 bases between. The V gene's germline CDR1 is MNHEY and CDR2 SVGAGI. This entry comes from a study of blood T cells in healthy people across ages. Across the whole study: Template switching caught about one barcoded beta molecule for each two T cells.

The sequenced sample was blood. The sequence was obtained from a woman under 30 in good health. The V and J genes are TRBV6-5 and TRBJ2-7; a possible D gene is TRBD2 (5 bases). CDR3: CASSHPIRGSVLPYEQYF. CDR3 bases: TGTGCCAGCAGTCACCCCATCAGAGGTAGCGTCTTACCCTACGAGCAGTACTTC.